This TCR beta chain was recorded in a study of T-cell reconstitution after alpha-beta-depleted transplantation in children. This clonotype was detected ten times or more. With 5 bases clipped from V and 4 bases from J, the junction kept 7 bases outside the gene matches. This CDR3 contains 15 residues. The germline CDR1 and CDR2 sequences are MNHEY and SMNVEV (reference sequence). Construction of the TCRbeta library involved unique molecular identifiers. Using its own MiXCR run on the PCR reads, TCRdb lists one record per CDR3 protein. The table shows more than 85,000 distinct CDR3 sequences, with about 9.4% occurring only once.

This sequence originates from a human donor who donated a stem cell graft to a child with acute lymphoblastic leukemia. Specimen: PBMCs from the stem cell graft donor, collected from the stem cell graft. The chain uses TRBV27 and TRBJ2-1; 8 positions agree with TRBD1. CDR3 residues: CASSPDRGRYNEQFF. As DNA, the CDR3 is TGTGCCAGCAGTCCAGACAGGGGCCGTTACAATGAGCAGTTCTTC.